A single sample gave rise to the 8 T cell receptor beta chains below, sequenced in a study of blood T cells in healthy people across ages (dated by TCRdb to 2013 to 2016). The method behind the library was 5' RACE. Sequenced on an Illumina HiSeq 2500. A second roughly 6 to 11 cycle PCR used a sample-barcoded 5' primer and a J-beta primer mix. TCRdb reanalyzed the raw reads on its own, using fastp at Q25 for trimming and MiXCR for clone calling, and kept in-frame beta chains. Each record represents a unique CDR3 protein, reported with the most common genes and DNA among its rows. The sample records around 650,000 distinct CDR3 sequences, about a third of which are singletons. The ten largest make up 15% to 17% of the sample. The material sequenced was blood. The receptors were gathered from a woman of 80 years or more in good health. Donor details come from another sample of the same person, matched by shared clones.

The rearrangement joins TRBV29-1 to TRBJ2-3, with 8 bases aligning to TRBD2. The ends lost 1 base at V and 6 bases at J; junction bases unmatched: 9. The CDR3 runs to 15 residues. The germline gives CDR1 SQVTM, CDR2 ANQGSEA. CDR3 in amino acids: CSVEAPGRVWDTQYF. CDR3 nucleotides: TGCAGCGTTGAAGCTCCCGGGAGGGTTTGGGATACGCAGTATTTT.

As for this clonotype: Sequence at one end of the junction differs from germline and may be a read error. The rearrangement joins TRBV12-3 or TRBV12-4 to TRBJ1-4, with 8 bases lining up with TRBD1. The CDR3 loop spans 15 amino acids. CDR3 region: CASSRTGRTNEKRFF. The CDR3 DNA sequence: TGTGCCAGCAGTCGGACAGGGAGAACTAATGAAAAACGGTTTTTT.

In this sample, this clonotype turned up a few times. This chain joins TRBV28 and TRBJ1-6; unclear D gene. Trimming stripped 2 bases from V and 7 bases from J, with 6 bases between. The CDR3 is 13 residues long. Germline-derived CDR1 and CDR2 are MDHEN and SYDVKM. The chain's CDR3 is CASSLQQNSPLHF. The CDR3 DNA reads TGTGCCAGCAGTTTACAACAGAATTCACCCCTCCACTTT.

This clonotype came up once. The genes are TRBV5-6 and TRBJ1-4; 8 nucleotides line up with TRBD1. The V segment lost 5 bases and the J segment 8 bases; nucleotides outside the gene matches: 11. The CDR3 loop spans 15 amino acids. CDR1 and CDR2 (germline): SGHDT, YYEEEE. The CDR3 region has the DNA TGTGCCAGCAGTATGCTCAGGGGGCTTAACGAAAAACTGTTTTTT. Amino acids: CASSMLRGLNEKLFF.

The chain links TRBV6-5 to TRBJ1-1; D uncertain. CDR1 and CDR2 from the germline V gene are MNHEY and SVGAGI. This CDR3 has 13 residues. The V end was cut by 7 bases, the J end by 7 bases, with 16 bases between. The CDR3 loop is CASTRSPSNEAFF. DNA of the CDR3: TGTGCCAGCACTCGCAGCCCATCGAATGAAGCTTTCTTT.

The chain links TRBV7-8 to TRBJ2-7, with 9 bases aligning to TRBD2. The ends lost 1 base at V and 2 bases at J; junction bases unmatched: 3. The CDR3 is made up of 15 amino acids. Germline CDR1 is SGHVS and CDR2 is FQNEAQ. CDR3 in amino acids: CASSLGTSVTYEQYF. DNA of the CDR3: TGTGCCAGCAGCTTAGGGACTAGCGTAACCTACGAGCAGTACTTC.

This clonotype has just a few counts. This chain joins TRBV5-6 and TRBJ2-4, with D perhaps TRBD1 (6 bases). Looked up from germline, CDR1 is SGHDT and CDR2 is YYEEEE. V was clipped by 3 bases and J by 5 bases, with 12 bases between them. The CDR3 is made up of 14 amino acids. CDR3 coding DNA: TGTGCCAGCAGCTCGACAGGAACTGAAAACATTCAGTACTTC. This translates into CASSSTGTENIQYF.

The table lists this clonotype with a few counts. This sequence joins TRBV5-1 and TRBJ2-5; D perhaps matches TRBD2 (6 bases). This CDR3 is built from 15 residues. The V end was cut by 1 base, the J end by 0 bases, with 10 bases between. Per the germline V gene, CDR1 is SGHRS and CDR2 is YFSETQ. In DNA form, the CDR3 reads TGCGCCAGCAGCTTGCGACTAGTCAACCAAGAGACCCAGTACTTC. Translating gives CASSLRLVNQETQYF.